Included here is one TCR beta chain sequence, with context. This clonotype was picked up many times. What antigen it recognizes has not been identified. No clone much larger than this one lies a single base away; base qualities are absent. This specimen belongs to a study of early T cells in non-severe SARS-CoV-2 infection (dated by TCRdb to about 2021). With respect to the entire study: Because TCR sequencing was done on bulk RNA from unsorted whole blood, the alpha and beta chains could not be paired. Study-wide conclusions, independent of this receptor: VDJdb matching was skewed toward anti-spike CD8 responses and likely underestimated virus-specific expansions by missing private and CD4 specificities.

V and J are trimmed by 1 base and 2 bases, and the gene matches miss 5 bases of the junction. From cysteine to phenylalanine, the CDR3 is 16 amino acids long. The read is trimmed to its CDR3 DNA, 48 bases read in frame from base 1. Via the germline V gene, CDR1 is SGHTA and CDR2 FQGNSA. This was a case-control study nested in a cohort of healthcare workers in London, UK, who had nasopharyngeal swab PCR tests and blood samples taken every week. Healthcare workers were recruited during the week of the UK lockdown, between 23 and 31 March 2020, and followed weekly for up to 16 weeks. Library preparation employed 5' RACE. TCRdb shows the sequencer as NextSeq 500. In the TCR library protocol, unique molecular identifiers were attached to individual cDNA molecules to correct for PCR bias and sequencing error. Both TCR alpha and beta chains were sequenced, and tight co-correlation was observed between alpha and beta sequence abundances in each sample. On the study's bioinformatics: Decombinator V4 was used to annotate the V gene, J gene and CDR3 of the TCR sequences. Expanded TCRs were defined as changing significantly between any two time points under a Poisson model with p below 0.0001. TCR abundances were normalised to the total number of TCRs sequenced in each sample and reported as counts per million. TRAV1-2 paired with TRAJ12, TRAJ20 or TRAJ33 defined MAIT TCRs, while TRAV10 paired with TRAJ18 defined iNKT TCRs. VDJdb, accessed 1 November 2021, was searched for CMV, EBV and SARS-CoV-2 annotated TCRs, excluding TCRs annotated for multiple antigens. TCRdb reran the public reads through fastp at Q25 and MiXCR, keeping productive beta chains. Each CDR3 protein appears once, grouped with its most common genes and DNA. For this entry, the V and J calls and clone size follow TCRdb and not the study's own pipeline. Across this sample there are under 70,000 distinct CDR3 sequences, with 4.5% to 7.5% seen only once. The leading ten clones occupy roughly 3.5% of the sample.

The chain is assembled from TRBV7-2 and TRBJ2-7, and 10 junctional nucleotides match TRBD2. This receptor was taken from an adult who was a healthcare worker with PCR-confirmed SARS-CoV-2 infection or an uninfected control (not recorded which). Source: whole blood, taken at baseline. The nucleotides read TGTGCCAGCAGCTTAGGAGGTAGCGGGAGGACCTACGAGCAGTACTTC. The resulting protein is CASSLGGSGRTYEQYF. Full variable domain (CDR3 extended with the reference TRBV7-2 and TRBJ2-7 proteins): GAGVSQSPSNKVTEKGKDVELRCDPISGHTALYWYRQSLGQGLEFLIYFQGNSAPDKSGLPSDRFSAERTGGSVSTLTIQRTQQEDSAVYLCASSLGGSGRTYEQYFGPGTRLTVT.